The 17 T cell receptor beta chains reported below all come from one sample, sequenced in a study of shared clonotypes between healthy human individuals. Naive CD8 cells lacked CD45RO, underwent positive selection for CCR7 and left out terminally differentiated effector memory CD45RA+ cells. Sequenced by immunoSEQ multiplex PCR; TCRdb stores in-frame clones only, minus some. The data hold 1.5 million to 2.5 million clones, with about 94% observed a single time. Sequences were obtained from naive CD8+ T cells sorted from blood. Every receptor here comes from a man aged 18 to 30 in good health.

The rearrangement links TRBV13 to TRBJ1-2; possibly TRBD1 for D (6 bases). This CDR3 is 15 amino acids long. Trimming shortened V by 5 bases and J by 1 base, and 14 bases separated the two germline ends. Germline assignment: CDR1 PRHDT and CDR2 FYEKMQ (reference sequence). As DNA, the CDR3 is TGTGCCAGCAGCGAGGGCCAACAGGGTAACTATGGCTACACCTTC. Its protein is CASSEGQQGNYGYTF.

This clone was counted between two and nine times. The chain carries TRBV11-2 and TRBJ1-5; D not certain. Germline V gene sequence: CDR1 SGHAT, CDR2 FQNNGV. The V end was cut by 3 bases, the J end by 11 bases, with 14 bases between. This CDR3 is built from 13 residues. CDR3 in amino acids: CASSLPGGVAQHF. In DNA form, the CDR3 reads TGTGCCAGCAGCTTGCCTGGCGGGGTAGCCCAGCATTTT.

The J gene is TRBJ1-3, the V gene TRBV11-2; D is ambiguous. The V gene's germline CDR1 is SGHAT and CDR2 FQNNGV. The CDR3 has 16 residues. V was clipped by 4 bases and J by 2 bases, with 15 bases between them. The DNA for the CDR3 is TGTGCCAGCAGCTCCTCCCGGGGAGGCACTGGAAACACCATATATTTT. Protein product: CASSSSRGGTGNTIYF.

V is TRBV5-6 and J is TRBJ2-7, with D possibly TRBD1 on 5 matching bases. Germline V gene sequence: CDR1 SGHDT, CDR2 YYEEEE. The CDR3 extends over 13 amino acids. Trimming removed 3 bases from V and 3 bases from J, with 10 bases in between. CDR3 nucleotides: TGTGCCAGCAGCTGGCAGGGAAACTACGAGCAGTACTTC. It yields the protein CASSWQGNYEQYF. Based on the CDR3 plus reference TRBV5-6 and TRBJ2-7, the full variable domain is DAGVTQSPTHLIKTRGQQVTLRCSPKSGHDTVSWYQQALGQGPQFIFQYYEEEERQRGNFPDRFSGHQFPNYSSELNVNALLLGDSALYLCASSWQGNYEQYFGPGTRLTVT.

The rearrangement joins TRBV28 to TRBJ1-6; tentatively, D is TRBD1 (6 bases). Trimming took off 6 bases at V and 7 bases at J, with 16 bases between the two ends. Germline-derived CDR1 and CDR2 are MDHEN and SYDVKM. The CDR3 length is 15 residues. Here the CDR3 DNA reads TGTGCCAGCAGCCTAAACAGGGACGGAAATTCACCCCTCCACTTT. This sequence encodes CASSLNRDGNSPLHF.

The V call is TRBV7-2, the J call TRBJ2-7; possible D gene TRBD1, 6 bases. Germline CDR1 and CDR2: SGHTA and FQGNSA. V shed 8 bases and J shed 4 bases, with 15 bases lying between them. The CDR3 totals 13 residues. CDR3 sequence: CASAVGGSYEQYF. CDR3 coding DNA: TGTGCCAGCGCGGTAGGGGGTTCTTACGAGCAGTACTTC.

This sequence joins TRBV6-1 and TRBJ2-7; tentative D call: TRBD1 (6 bases). Germline assignment: CDR1 MNHNS and CDR2 SASEGT. This CDR3 is built from 15 residues. V lost 2 bases and J 3 bases, leaving 14 bases between the germline ends. This CDR3 reads CASSEIWDTFYEQYF. CDR3 nucleotide sequence: TGTGCCAGCAGTGAAATCTGGGACACCTTCTACGAGCAGTACTTC.

The chain couples TRBV27 to TRBJ2-1, with TRBD2 matching over 11 bases. The length of the CDR3 is 17 residues. Trimming cost V 3 bases and J 7 bases; bases outside gene matches: 11. CDR1 MNHEY and CDR2 SMNVEV come from the germline V gene (reference sequence). The DNA of the CDR3 is TGTGCCAGCAGTTTGAATAGCGGGGGGGCCAACGTTAATGAGCAGTTCTTC. It codes for CASSLNSGGANVNEQFF.

The chain uses TRBV5-6 and TRBJ1-6; D is possibly TRBD1 (6 bases). Trimming stripped 1 base from V and 7 bases from J, with 18 bases between. The CDR3 covers 17 residues. Germline V CDR1 and CDR2: SGHDT, YYEEEE. The DNA of the CDR3 is TGTGCCAGCAGCTTGTCGGGACACGGTGAATGGAATTCACCCCTCCACTTT. Its translation: CASSLSGHGEWNSPLHF.

The genes are TRBV27 and TRBJ2-7; 9 bases are shared with TRBD2. In germline, CDR1 is MNHEY, CDR2 SMNVEV (reference sequence). The length of the CDR3 is 18 residues. The junction had 13 bases not matched to a gene; V was cut back by 3 bases and J by 1 base. CDR3 amino acids: CASSFLSSSRGGSYEQYF. CDR3 coding DNA: TGTGCCAGCAGTTTCCTCTCATCATCGCGGGGGGGATCCTACGAGCAGTACTTC.

V gene TRBV28 combines with J gene TRBJ2-2; possibly TRBD2 for D (5 bases). Per germline, CDR1 MDHEN and CDR2 SYDVKM. The CDR3 sequence is 14 residues long. Deletions cut 2 bases from V and 6 bases from J, with 10 bases between. CDR3 residues: CASSLRGKAGELFF. In DNA, the CDR3 is TGTGCCAGCAGTTTAAGAGGGAAGGCCGGGGAGCTGTTTTTT.

V and J are TRBV4-3 and TRBJ2-7, with D maybe TRBD2 (6 bases). Deletions cut 4 bases from V and 0 bases from J, with 13 bases between. This CDR3 is built from 15 residues. Germline-derived CDR1 and CDR2 are LGHNA and YSLEER. The chain's CDR3 is CASSRVYGSSYEQYF. Here the CDR3 DNA reads TGCGCCAGCAGCCGCGTATACGGGAGCTCCTACGAGCAGTACTTC.

This CDR3 reads CASSLAGGLADTQYF. The CDR3 bases are TGTGCCAGCAGCCTAGCGGGAGGGCTTGCAGATACGCAGTATTTT. This chain uses TRBV6-5 with TRBJ2-3; TRBD2 agrees at 12 bases. V gave up 6 bases and J gave up 4 bases; unmatched junction bases: 5. This CDR3 is 15 amino acids long. Germline V gene data show CDR1 as MNHEY and CDR2 as SVGAGI.

J is TRBJ1-2 and V is TRBV5-1; 7 bases are shared with TRBD1. V lost 1 base to trimming and J lost 8 bases; unmatched junction nucleotides: 5. The germline gives CDR1 SGHRS, CDR2 YFSETQ. The CDR3 extends over 13 amino acids. As DNA, the CDR3 is TGCGCCAGCAGCTTGCCAACAGGGGAAGGCTACACCTTC. It is translated as CASSLPTGEGYTF.

The chain uses TRBV6-4 and TRBJ1-3; possibly TRBD1 for D (5 bases). Germline CDR1 MRHNA, CDR2 SNTAGT. The CDR3 sequence is 13 residues long. V was clipped by 5 bases and J by 2 bases, with 7 bases between them. CDR3 protein: CASSRGTGNTIYF. CDR3 coding DNA: TGTGCCAGCAGTCGGGGGACTGGAAACACCATATATTTT.

This clone was recorded only once. The rearrangement uses TRBV2 and TRBJ1-1, with a weak D call TRBD1 (5 bases). Germline V CDR1 and CDR2: SNHLY, FYNNEI. The CDR3 totals 13 residues. V was shortened by 11 bases and J by 5 bases, with 18 bases between the two germline ends. This chain's CDR3 is CAGHTGVVTEAFF. In nucleotides, the CDR3 is TGTGCCGGTCATACGGGGGTTGTAACTGAAGCTTTCTTT.

This clone was observed a single time. This chain connects TRBV5-4 to TRBJ2-1; a weak D match, TRBD2 (5 bases). Between the trimmed V and J ends, which lost 0 bases and 3 bases, there was a span of 7 bases. The CDR3 extends over 14 amino acids. Per the germline V gene, CDR1 is SGHNT and CDR2 is YYREEE (reference sequence). CDR3 region: CASSLAGNYNEQFF. In nucleotides, the CDR3 is TGTGCCAGCAGCTTGGCCGGGAACTACAATGAGCAGTTCTTC. Filled out from reference TRBV5-4 and TRBJ2-1, the complete variable domain reads ETGVTQSPTHLIKTRGQQVTLRCSSQSGHNTVSWYQQALGQGPQFIFQYYREEENGRGNFPPRFSGLQFPNYSSELNVNALELDDSALYLCASSLAGNYNEQFFGPGTRLTVL.